These 5 T cell receptor beta chains share one sample of origin, sequenced in a study of cytomegalovirus exposure and HLA in healthy donors. The PCR contained 60 Vbeta and 13 Jbeta primers. Some clones are missing from TCRdb's copy, which holds only in-frame ones; the method was immunoSEQ multiplex PCR. This sample has approximately 220,000 clones, with 65% to 85% found just once. Sequencing used PBMCs. The receptors come from a boy aged 2 to 9 in good health and CMV-seronegative.

The chain uses TRBV11-2 and TRBJ1-1, with D possibly matching TRBD1 (5 bases). V was shortened by 5 bases and J by 4 bases, with 17 bases between the two germline ends. The CDR3 spans 15 residues. The germline gives CDR1 SGHAT, CDR2 FQNNGV. The CDR3 DNA sequence: TGTGCCAGCAGCCAAAGGGGTCCTACGAGCACTGAAGCTTTCTTT. Encoded protein: CASSQRGPTSTEAFF. The entire variable domain, with the rest obtained from reference TRBV11-2 and TRBJ1-1, is as follows: EAGVAQSPRYKIIEKRQSVAFWCNPISGHATLYWYQQILGQGPKLLIQFQNNGVVDDSQLPKDRFSAERLKGVDSTLKIQPAKLEDSAVYLCASSQRGPTSTEAFFGQGTRLTVV.

This chain uses TRBV19 with TRBJ1-2; D might be TRBD1 (6 bases). This CDR3 spans 13 amino acids. Germline values: CDR1 LNHDA, CDR2 SQIVND (reference sequence). V was cut by 5 bases and J by 4 bases, with 11 bases left in between. The CDR3 is CASSEQGFYGYTF. The DNA for the CDR3 is TGTGCCAGTAGTGAACAGGGTTTCTATGGCTACACCTTC.

This clone was seen only once. The chain joins TRBV6-5 to TRBJ1-6; the match to TRBD1 covers 7 bases. V lost 6 bases, J lost 13 bases, and 3 bases stayed unmatched. This CDR3 region has 11 residues. Germline CDR1 is MNHEY and CDR2 is SVGAGI. The CDR3 nucleotides read TGTGCCAGCAGAAACAGGGGCCCCCTCCACTTT. Its translation: CASRNRGPLHF.

This clone has a single count. The rearrangement joins TRBV7-9 to TRBJ2-3; D perhaps matches TRBD2 (5 bases). The CDR3 covers 15 residues. Germline V gene data show CDR1 as SEHNR and CDR2 as FQNEAQ (reference sequence). V was shortened by 3 bases and J by 2 bases, with 12 bases between the two germline ends. The CDR3 reads CASSFEGFSTDTQYF. The CDR3 region has the DNA TGTGCCAGCAGCTTCGAGGGCTTTTCCACAGATACGCAGTATTTT.

V is TRBV27 and J is TRBJ1-4, with 7 bases fitting TRBD1. Germline V gives CDR1 MNHEY, CDR2 SMNVEV (reference sequence). This CDR3 contains 15 residues. Losses at the gene ends were 5 bases for V and 0 bases for J; bases not matched to a gene: 3. CDR3 sequence (DNA): TGTGCCAGCAGTACAGGGGATGCAACTAATGAAAAACTGTTTTTT. Residues: CASSTGDATNEKLFF. Full variable domain (rest looked up from reference TRBV27 and TRBJ1-4): EAQVTQNPRYLITVTGKKLTVTCSQNMNHEYMSWYRQDPGLGLRQIYYSMNVEVTDKGDVPEGYKVSRKEKRNFPLILESPSPNQTSLYFCASSTGDATNEKLFFGSGTQLSVL.